Listed below are T cell receptor beta chains from one sample, sequenced in a study of beta chain features in type 1 diabetes. Assay used: immunoSEQ multiplex PCR; TCRdb lists only in-frame clones, some missing. The sample records about 290,000 clones, about 8.5% being singletons. The sample consisted of central memory CD4+ T cells from blood. The receptors stem from a woman aged 18-30 years in good health. CDR3s include the opening cysteine and the closing phenylalanine or tryptophan. D genes are given only for firm matches. Only part of the rows carry a size: once, few, many, or a class if the clone is expanded.

>TRBJ1-1|TRBV5-4|NA|NA
CASSRWGGPGTEAFF
TGTGCCAGCAGCCGGTGGGGAGGCCCAGGCACTGAAGCTTTCTTT
>TRBJ1-1|TRBV6-1|NA|NA
CASSEALPKMNTEAFF
TGTGCCAGCAGTGAAGCCCTTCCGAAGATGAACACTGAAGCTTTCTTT
>TRBJ2-1|TRBV7-2|few|TRBD1
CASSLAGTGNNEQFF
TGTGCCAGCAGCTTAGCCGGGACAGGTAACAATGAGCAGTTCTTC
>TRBJ2-2|TRBV18|few|TRBD1
CASSPEGAPDGELFF
TGTGCCAGCTCACCAGAGGGGGCGCCGGACGGGGAGCTGTTTTTT
>TRBJ2-7|TRBV5-1|NA|NA
CASSFTLGWTNEQYF
TGCGCCAGCAGCTTTACTCTAGGGTGGACCAACGAGCAGTACTTC
>TRBJ2-7|TRBV2|few|TRBD1
CASTWTGAYEQYF
TGTGCCAGCACTTGGACAGGGGCCTACGAGCAGTACTTC
>TRBJ1-4|TRBV4-2|few|TRBD1
CASSQNRGTNEKLFF
TGTGCCAGCAGCCAAAACAGGGGGACTAATGAAAAACTGTTTTTT
>TRBJ2-5|TRBV27|NA|NA
CASSLSGTETQYF
TGTGCCAGCAGTTTATCTGGTACGGAGACCCAGTACTTC
>TRBJ2-6|TRBV19|few|NA
CASSTDRTGANVLTF
TGTGCCAGTAGTACGGACCGGACTGGGGCCAACGTCCTGACTTTC
>TRBJ2-5|TRBV6-5|NA|NA
CASSRRLYQETQYF
TGTGCCAGCAGTCGAAGACTGTACCAAGAGACCCAGTACTTC
>TRBJ1-6|TRBV27|NA|NA
CASTGGVGDLGSPLHF
TGTGCCAGCACGGGAGGGGTAGGGGATCTAGGATCACCCCTCCACTTT
>TRBJ1-6|TRBV19|few|TRBD1
CASRQTGKTYNSPLHF
TGTGCCAGTAGACAGACAGGGAAGACCTATAATTCACCCCTCCACTTT
>TRBJ1-2|TRBV6-6|NA|TRBD1
CASSSLGTGNYGYTF
TGTGCCAGCAGTTCACTAGGGACAGGAAACTATGGCTACACCTTC
>TRBJ2-2|TRBV9|few|NA
CASRQGTGELFF
TGTGCCAGCAGGCAGGGTACCGGGGAGCTGTTTTTT
>TRBJ1-4|TRBV18|few|NA
CASSPMLGTNEEKLFF
TGTGCCAGCTCACCAATGCTCGGGACAAATGAGGAAAAACTGTTTTTT
>TRBJ2-1|TRBV6-5|few|NA
CASSDGSGGRDEQFF
TGTGCCAGCAGCGACGGATCGGGGGGCCGGGATGAGCAGTTCTTC
>TRBJ1-4|TRBV2|NA|TRBD1
CASGETGEGEKLFF
TGTGCCAGCGGAGAGACAGGGGAGGGGGAAAAACTGTTTTTT
>TRBJ2-2|TRBV5-4|NA|NA
CASSGSYTGELFF
TGTGCCAGCAGCGGGTCCTACACCGGGGAGCTGTTTTTT
>TRBJ1-2|TRBV19|NA|NA
CASSSSAGRVYGYTF
TGTGCCAGTAGTTCATCCGCGGGACGGGTCTATGGCTACACCTTC
>TRBJ2-3|TRBV10-3|NA|NA
CAIGPGGEADTQYF
TGTGCCATCGGGCCTGGGGGTGAAGCAGATACGCAGTATTTT
>TRBJ1-2|TRBV7-9|NA|NA
CASSLQGLAQGGYTF
TGTGCCAGCAGCTTACAGGGGTTGGCCCAAGGAGGCTACACCTTC
>TRBJ1-5|TRBV6-1|NA|NA
CASRIYSNQPQHF
TGTGCCAGCAGGATCTATAGCAATCAGCCCCAGCATTTT
>TRBJ2-1|TRBV28|few|NA
CASRANGRYNEQFF
TGTGCCAGCAGGGCAAATGGGCGGTACAATGAGCAGTTCTTC
>TRBJ1-1|TRBV5-1|few|NA
CASSPRVVNTEAFF
TGCGCCAGCAGCCCGAGGGTCGTGAACACTGAAGCTTTCTTT
>TRBJ1-6|TRBV6-6|NA|NA
CASSSSGGAVSPLHF
TGTGCCAGCAGTTCCTCCGGGGGCGCGGTTTCACCCCTCCACTTT
>TRBJ2-5|TRBV6-6|NA|NA
CAISAQQETQYF
TGTGCCATCAGTGCCCAACAAGAGACCCAGTACTTC
>TRBJ2-1|TRBV5-1|few|NA
CASSLGARISYNEQFF
TGCGCCAGCAGCTTGGGGGCCCGAATCTCCTACAATGAGCAGTTCTTC
>TRBJ1-5|TRBV2|few|NA
CASSEKFGNQPQHF
TGTGCCAGCAGTGAAAAGTTTGGCAATCAGCCCCAGCATTTT
>TRBJ1-5|TRBV15|NA|NA
CATSTKAGSNQPQHF
TGTGCCACCAGCACTAAGGCGGGTAGCAATCAGCCCCAGCATTTT
>TRBJ2-3|TRBV10-3|NA|NA
CAISAGADTQYF
TGTGCCATCAGCGCCGGGGCAGATACGCAGTATTTT
>TRBJ2-3|TRBV9|NA|NA
CASSSQTGRDTQYF
TGTGCCAGCAGCTCTCAAACGGGTCGAGATACGCAGTATTTT
>TRBJ2-1|TRBV27|few|TRBD1
CASSLYGTGNEQFF
TGTGCCAGCAGCCTATACGGGACAGGGAATGAGCAGTTCTTC
>TRBJ1-1|TRBV18|NA|NA
CASSATGFSTEAFF
TGTGCCAGCTCAGCCACAGGGTTTAGTACTGAAGCTTTCTTT
>TRBJ2-7|TRBV28|NA|TRBD2
CASSPSRTSGRPYEQYF
TGTGCCAGCAGCCCCTCTAGGACTAGCGGGAGGCCCTACGAGCAGTACTTC
>TRBJ1-2|TRBV5-4|few|NA
CASSDAGGTPLNYGYTF
TGTGCCAGCAGCGACGCCGGTGGGACACCCCTCAACTATGGCTACACCTTC
>TRBJ2-1|TRBV5-1|few|TRBD2
CASSFRAGGNNEQFF
TGCGCCAGCAGCTTTCGAGCGGGGGGTAACAATGAGCAGTTCTTC
>TRBJ2-1|TRBV2|NA|TRBD2
CASRPGLAGVYEQFF
TGTGCCAGCAGACCGGGTCTAGCGGGAGTATATGAGCAGTTCTTC
>TRBJ2-6|TRBV29-1|NA|NA
CSVAPGSGANVLTF
TGCAGCGTTGCACCGGGCTCTGGGGCCAACGTCCTGACTTTC
>TRBJ2-1|TRBV4-3|few|TRBD1
CASSQLAGTGAYNEQFF
TGCGCCAGCAGCCAACTGGCTGGGACAGGCGCCTACAATGAGCAGTTCTTC
>TRBJ2-7|TRBV5-1|NA|NA
CASSLATESYEQYF
TGCGCCAGCAGCTTGGCGACAGAATCCTACGAGCAGTACTTC
>TRBJ2-1|TRBV5-1|NA|NA
CASSLASNEQFF
TGCGCCAGCAGCTTGGCTAGCAATGAGCAGTTCTTC
>TRBJ1-1|TRBV9|NA|TRBD1
CASSAQGIGTEAFF
TGTGCCAGCAGCGCACAGGGGATTGGTACTGAAGCTTTCTTT
>TRBJ2-5|TRBV7-2|many|NA
CASSLRGQETQYF
TGTGCCAGCAGCTTGAGGGGGCAAGAGACCCAGTACTTC
>TRBJ2-5|TRBV30|few|NA
CAWSVPGTPRTYMGTQYF
TGTGCCTGGAGTGTACCGGGAACGCCAAGGACTTACATGGGGACCCAGTACTTC
>TRBJ2-4|TRBV27|few|NA
CASSSGRGAKNIQYF
TGTGCCAGCAGTTCAGGCCGCGGAGCCAAAAACATTCAGTACTTC
>TRBJ2-2|TRBV4-1|NA|NA
CASSQVDMGIRTGELFF
TGCGCCAGCAGCCAAGTCGATATGGGGATTCGTACCGGGGAGCTGTTTTTT
>TRBJ1-1|TRBV7-7|NA|NA
CASSLHAGTEAFF
TGTGCTAGCAGCTTACACGCGGGCACTGAAGCTTTCTTT
>TRBJ2-7|TRBV9|NA|TRBD2
CASSAGTSGRSYEQYF
TGTGCCAGCAGCGCTGGGACTAGCGGGAGATCGTACGAGCAGTACTTC
>TRBJ2-1|TRBV19|few|NA
CASSIGDVGGNEQFF
TGTGCCAGTAGTATCGGGGACGTGGGTGGTAATGAGCAGTTCTTC
>TRBJ2-2|TRBV7-6|once|TRBD2
CASSSTGTSRGGELFF
TGTGCCAGCAGCTCGACCGGGACTAGCAGAGGCGGGGAGCTGTTTTTT
>TRBJ1-2|TRBV10-3|many|NA
CAISEDPGDGYTF
TGTGCCATCAGTGAGGATCCAGGGGACGGCTACACCTTC